This T cell receptor beta chain was documented in a study of T cells in Graves' hyperthyroidism and ophthalmopathy. Study-wide results and limits: Peripheral blood also featured most of the thyroid clonotypes expanded above 0.001. The model made its ophthalmopathy prediction, and onset followed a median approximately six months later.

Stable Graves' hyperthyroidism meant no ophthalmopathy progression within 18 months. Fresh peripheral blood, around 9.5 ml, yielded the PBMCs. The source material, RNA transcripts, was used to amplify TCR beta CDR3 regions. The primer set for the first-round RT-PCR of the TCR CDR3 was HTBI. Using its own MiXCR run on the multiplex PCR reads, TCRdb lists one record per CDR3 protein. The repertoire consists of hundreds of thousands of distinct CDR3 sequences, with 12% to 15% occurring once and the leading ten covering 10%. The CDR3 has 14 residues. Looked up from germline, CDR1 is SEHNR and CDR2 is FQNEAQ (reference sequence). The germline V and J ends were trimmed by 1 base and 7 bases, with 13 bases remaining between them. This clonotype has just a few counts. As yet, its antigen is unknown.

J is TRBJ1-2 and V is TRBV7-9; maybe TRBD1 (5 bases). The receptor was derived from a woman younger than 30 with Graves' hyperthyroidism. The specimen sequenced was blood. The CDR3 DNA reads as TGTGCCAGCAGCTTAGGGGATGACAGAGGTGGCTACACCTTC. Translating it yields CASSLGDDRGGYTF.